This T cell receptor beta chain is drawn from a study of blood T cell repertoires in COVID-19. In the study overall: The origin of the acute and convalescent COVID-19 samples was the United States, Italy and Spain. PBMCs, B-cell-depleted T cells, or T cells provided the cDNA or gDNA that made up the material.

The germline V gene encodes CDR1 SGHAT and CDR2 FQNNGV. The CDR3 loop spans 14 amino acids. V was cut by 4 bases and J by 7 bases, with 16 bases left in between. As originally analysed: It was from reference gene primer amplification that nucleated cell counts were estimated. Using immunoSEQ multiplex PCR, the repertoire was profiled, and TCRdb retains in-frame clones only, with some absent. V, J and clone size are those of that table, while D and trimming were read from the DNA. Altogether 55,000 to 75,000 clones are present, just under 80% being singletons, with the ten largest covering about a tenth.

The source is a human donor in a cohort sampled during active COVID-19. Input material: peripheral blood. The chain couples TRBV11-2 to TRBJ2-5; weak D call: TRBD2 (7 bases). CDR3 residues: CASSSDQGGGTQYF. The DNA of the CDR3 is TGTGCCAGCAGCTCTGACCAGGGAGGGGGGACCCAGTACTTC.